A selection of T cell receptor beta chains follows, all from one sample in a study of technical replicates of blood from a few donors. Here immunoSEQ multiplex PCR was the method, and the copy in TCRdb shows in-frame clones only, minus some. The sample carries around 67,000 clones, 95% recorded once. Sequencing used T cells isolated from PBMCs. The receptors shown here come from a human donor in good health. Both conserved end residues are part of each CDR3. Each record gives: V gene, clone size, D gene, J gene, CDR3 DNA, CDR3 protein. D genes are given only for firm matches. Clone size is given for some rows only: seen once, a few or many times, or a class if the clone is expanded.

TRBV27	-	-	TRBJ2-3	TGTGCCAGCAGTTTAGTTTTATCTAGCACAGATACGCAGTATTTT	CASSLVLSSTDTQYF
TRBV7-9	-	TRBD2	TRBJ2-7	TGTGCCAGCAGCTACGGACTAGCGGTGGATTACTTC	CASSYGLAVDYF
TRBV19	-	TRBD2	TRBJ2-1	TGTGCCAGTAGCCCATGGGGGGGGAATGAGCAGTTCTTC	CASSPWGGNEQFF
TRBV10-1	-	TRBD2	TRBJ2-1	TGCGCCAGCAGCCTGGGGGGGACCTACAATGAGCAGTTCTTC	CASSLGGTYNEQFF
TRBV10-1	-	-	TRBJ2-1	TGCGCCAGCAGTGGACGGAGGGCCATCAGTGAGCAGTTCTTC	CASSGRRAISEQFF
TRBV11-3	-	-	TRBJ2-7	TGTGCCAGCAGCCTCCGGGCAGGGAATTGGGAGCAGTACTTC	CASSLRAGNWEQYF
TRBV11-2	-	TRBD1	TRBJ1-6	TGTGCCAGCAGCTCTACAGGGGGCTCATCACCCCTCCACTTT	CASSSTGGSSPLHF
TRBV15	once	TRBD2	TRBJ2-7	TGTGCCACCAGCGAAGGGACTAGATCGTACGAGCAGTACTTC	CATSEGTRSYEQYF
TRBV5-8	-	TRBD1	TRBJ2-5	TGTGCCAGCAGCCCCCGGACAGGGGCAATGGAGACCCAGTACTTC	CASSPRTGAMETQYF
TRBV4-1	few	-	TRBJ1-5	TGCGCCAGCAGCCAACCACAGGTTCGGGGCAATCAGCCCCAGCATTTT	CASSQPQVRGNQPQHF
TRBV29-1	-	-	TRBJ2-2	TGCAGCGTTGCTCAGGCCGGGGAGCTGTTTTTT	CSVAQAGELFF
TRBV11-2	-	-	TRBJ2-5	TGTGCCAGCAGCTTAGATAGAGGGTCCACAGAGACCCAGTACTTC	CASSLDRGSTETQYF
TRBV11-2	-	-	TRBJ2-6	TGTGCCAGCAGCTTAATCTTTGGAGCTGGGGCCAACGTCCTGACTTTC	CASSLIFGAGANVLTF
TRBV5-8	-	TRBD1	TRBJ2-1	TGTGCCAGCAGCGGACCACAGGGGGCCTACAATGAGCAGTTCTTC	CASSGPQGAYNEQFF
TRBV6-1	-	-	TRBJ1-6	TGTGCCAGCAGGGACAGCTATAATTCACCCCTCCACTTT	CASRDSYNSPLHF
TRBV25-1	-	-	TRBJ2-1	TGTGCCAGCACTAGCCAGAGGGATAATGAGCAGTTCTTC	CASTSQRDNEQFF
TRBV11-1	-	-	TRBJ2-1	TGTGCCAGCAGCTTAGAATACTCTATTAATGAGCAGTTCTTC	CASSLEYSINEQFF